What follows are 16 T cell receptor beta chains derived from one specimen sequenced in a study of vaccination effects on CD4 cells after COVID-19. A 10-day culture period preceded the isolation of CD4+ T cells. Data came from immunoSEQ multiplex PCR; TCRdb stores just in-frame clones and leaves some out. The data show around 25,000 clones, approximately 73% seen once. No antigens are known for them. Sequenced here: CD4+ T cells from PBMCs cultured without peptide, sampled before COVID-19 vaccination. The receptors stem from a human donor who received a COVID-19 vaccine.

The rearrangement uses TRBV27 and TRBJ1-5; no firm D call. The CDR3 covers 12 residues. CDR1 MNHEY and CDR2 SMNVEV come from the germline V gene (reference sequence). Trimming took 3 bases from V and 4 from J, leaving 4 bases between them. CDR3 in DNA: TGTGCCAGCAGTTTCCTAAATCAGCCCCAGCATTTT. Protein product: CASSFLNQPQHF.

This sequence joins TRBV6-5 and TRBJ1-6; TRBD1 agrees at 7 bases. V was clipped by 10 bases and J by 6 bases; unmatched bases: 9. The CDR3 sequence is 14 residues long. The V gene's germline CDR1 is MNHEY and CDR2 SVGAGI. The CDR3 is CATMTGSPNSPLHF. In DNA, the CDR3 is TGTGCCACCATGACAGGGTCTCCTAATTCACCCCTCCACTTT.

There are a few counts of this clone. The CDR3 DNA follows: TGTGCCAGCAGCCGGGACAGGGGTTACCTTGAGCAGTTCTTC. It is translated as CASSRDRGYLEQFF. The V gene is TRBV7-9, the J gene TRBJ2-1; 10 bases map to TRBD1. The CDR3 contains 14 residues. Germline CDR1 reads SEHNR; CDR2 reads FQNEAQ (reference sequence). The V gene end was trimmed by 5 bases and the J gene end by 9 bases; junction bases not matched to a gene: 7.

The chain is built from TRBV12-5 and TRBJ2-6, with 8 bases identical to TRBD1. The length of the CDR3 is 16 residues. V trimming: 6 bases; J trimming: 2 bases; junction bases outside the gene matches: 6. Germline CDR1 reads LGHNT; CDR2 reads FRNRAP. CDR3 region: CASGKTRGPGANVLTF. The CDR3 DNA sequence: TGTGCTAGTGGCAAAACCAGGGGGCCTGGGGCCAACGTCCTGACTTTC.

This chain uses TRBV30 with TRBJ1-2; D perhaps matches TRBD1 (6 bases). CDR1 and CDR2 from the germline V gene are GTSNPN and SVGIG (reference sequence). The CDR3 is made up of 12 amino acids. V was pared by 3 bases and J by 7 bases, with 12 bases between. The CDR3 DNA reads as TGTGCCTGGAGGGTTGGGGGCGGTGGCTACACCTTC. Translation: CAWRVGGGGYTF.

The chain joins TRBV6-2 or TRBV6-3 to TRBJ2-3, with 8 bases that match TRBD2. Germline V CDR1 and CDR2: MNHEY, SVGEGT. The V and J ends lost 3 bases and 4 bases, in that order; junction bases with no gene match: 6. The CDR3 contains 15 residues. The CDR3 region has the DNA TGTGCCAGCAGTTATTCGGGGGGGCCGGCAGATACGCAGTATTTT. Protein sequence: CASSYSGGPADTQYF.

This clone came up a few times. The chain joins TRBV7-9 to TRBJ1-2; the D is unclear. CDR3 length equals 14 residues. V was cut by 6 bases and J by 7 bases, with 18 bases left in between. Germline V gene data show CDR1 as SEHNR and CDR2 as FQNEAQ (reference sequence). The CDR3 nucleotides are TGTGCCAGCAGTCCAGAGGCGTCGCCGGTTGGCTACACCTTC. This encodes CASSPEASPVGYTF.

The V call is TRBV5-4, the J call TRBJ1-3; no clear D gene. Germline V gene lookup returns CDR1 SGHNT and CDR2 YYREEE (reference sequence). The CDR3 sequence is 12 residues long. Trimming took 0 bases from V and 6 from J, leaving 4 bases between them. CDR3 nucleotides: TGTGCCAGCAGCTTGGATGCAAACACCATATATTTT. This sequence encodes CASSLDANTIYF.

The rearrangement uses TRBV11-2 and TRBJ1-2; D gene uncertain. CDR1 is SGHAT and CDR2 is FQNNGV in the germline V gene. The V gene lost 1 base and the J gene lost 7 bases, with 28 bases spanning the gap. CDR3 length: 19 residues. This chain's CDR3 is CASSLVSMGSGSRSGGYTF. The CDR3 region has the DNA TGTGCCAGCAGCTTAGTGTCTATGGGGTCGGGGAGTCGATCGGGTGGCTACACCTTC.

CDR3 nucleotide sequence: TGTGCCAGCAGCTTAGATAGGACATACGAGCAGTACTTC. Translation: CASSLDRTYEQYF. The chain links TRBV11-3 to TRBJ2-7; D might be TRBD1 (5 bases). The V gene's germline CDR1 is SGHNT and CDR2 YENEEA. The CDR3 extends over 13 amino acids. V shed 0 bases and J shed 4 bases, with 7 bases lying between them.

Here the CDR3 DNA reads TGTGCCAGCAGCCCCCAGGTGTTTGGAAACACCATATATTTT. It yields the protein CASSPQVFGNTIYF. V usage is TRBV4-2 and J usage is TRBJ1-3; D unresolved. Germline CDR1 reads LGHNA; CDR2 reads YNFKEQ. This CDR3 spans 14 amino acids. V was shortened by 4 bases and J by 3 bases, with 10 bases between the two germline ends.

The CDR3 spells CASSSGPRVNTEAFF. Here the CDR3 DNA reads TGTGCCAGCAGTTCGGGACCCCGAGTGAACACTGAAGCTTTCTTT. V usage is TRBV27 and J usage is TRBJ1-1, with D possibly matching TRBD1 (5 bases). The CDR3 length is 15 residues. The V end was cut by 4 bases, the J end by 0 bases, with 12 bases between. CDR1 and CDR2 from the germline V gene are MNHEY and SMNVEV (reference sequence).

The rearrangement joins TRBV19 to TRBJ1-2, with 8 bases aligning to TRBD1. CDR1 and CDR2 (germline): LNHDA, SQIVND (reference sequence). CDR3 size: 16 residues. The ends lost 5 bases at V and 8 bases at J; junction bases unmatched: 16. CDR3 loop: CASSVQGASGFGGYTF. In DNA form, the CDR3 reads TGTGCCAGTAGTGTCCAGGGGGCGTCGGGCTTTGGCGGCTACACCTTC.

CDR3 protein: CAISDLAGPTGELFF. The CDR3 region has the DNA TGTGCCATCAGTGACCTAGCGGGGCCCACCGGGGAGCTGTTTTTT. The rearrangement joins TRBV10-3 to TRBJ2-2; 9 positions agree with TRBD2. V lost 3 bases and J lost 4; bases outside the gene matches: 3. CDR1 is ENHRY, CDR2 SYGVKD, per germline. The CDR3 covers 15 residues.

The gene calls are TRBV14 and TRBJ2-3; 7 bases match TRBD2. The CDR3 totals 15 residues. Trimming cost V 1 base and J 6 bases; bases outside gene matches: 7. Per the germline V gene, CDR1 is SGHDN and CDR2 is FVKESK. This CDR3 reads CASSQGLGRADTQYF. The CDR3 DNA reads TGTGCCAGCAGCCAAGGACTAGGGAGGGCTGATACGCAGTATTTT. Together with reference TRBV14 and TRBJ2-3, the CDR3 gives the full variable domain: EAGVTQFPSHSVIEKGQTVTLRCDPISGHDNLYWYRRVMGKEIKFLLHFVKESKQDESGMPNNRFLAERTGGTYSTLKVQPAELEDSGVYFCASSQGLGRADTQYFGPGTRLTVL.

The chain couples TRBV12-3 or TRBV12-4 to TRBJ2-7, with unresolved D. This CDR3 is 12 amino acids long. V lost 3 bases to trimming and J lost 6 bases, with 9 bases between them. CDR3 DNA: TGTGCCAGCAGTTTTAGCAGTTCCGAGCAGTACTTC. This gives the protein CASSFSSSEQYF.